Listed here is a single T cell receptor (beta chain). Its binding antigen is unknown. Per-base qualities were not stored, and no clone one base away is much larger. This sample stems from a study of STAT5B mutations in CD4+ large granular lymphocyte leukemia (dated by TCRdb to between 2021 and 2024). Regarding the complete study: Among the healthy controls, the CDR3 'QG' motif was associated with a particular HLA allele. Flow cytometry on FACSCanto II or FACSVerse showed that the purified fractions were more than 95% pure among lymphocytes. The TCRbeta repertoires of CD4+ T-cell large granular lymphocyte leukemia patients were compared with the TCRbeta repertoires of healthy blood donors.

The CDR3 contains 12 residues, cysteine and phenylalanine counted. The DNA shown is the 36-base CDR3, in frame from base 1. V and J are truncated by 5 bases and 7 bases respectively, leaving an intervening sequence of 10 bases. The germline V gene specifies SGHRS as CDR1 and YFSETQ as CDR2. What the study reported, not specific to this receptor: Main leukemic clonotypes were private to each patient, although under 30% appeared at low frequency in other patients' non-leukemic repertoires. The data were not HLA-matched, and the relatively small sample size could explain the higher clonality seen in CD4+ compared with CD8+ T-LGLL. Enrichment of TRBV06-family usage was observed among the top patient clones (8/27) relative to healthy controls (2/35). Compared with healthy CD4+ repertoires, CD4-sorted patient repertoires appeared more clonal, and this difference remained even after the putative leukemic clones were removed.

Buffy coats from roughly 40 blood donors, supplied by the Finnish Red Cross blood service, were used as healthy controls. All TCR-sequenced material derived from peripheral blood: patient blood samples and healthy donor buffy coats. Ficoll-Hypaque gradient centrifugation was used to isolate peripheral blood mononuclear cells. For the healthy controls, CD4+ cells were obtained from buffy coats by magnetic purification. Genomic DNA was extracted with the Gentra Puregene Cell and Tissue kit and quantified on a Qubit 2.0 fluorometer. TCRbeta rearrangements were sequenced from genomic DNA using the immunoSEQ assay at survey resolution. As for how the authors treated the data: In the TCR sequencing data, the smallest productive clonotype frequency that could be detected was 2.59 x 10-5. Only productive TCRbeta rearrangements, defined as complete and in-frame sequences, were included in the analyses. The clonality of each sample was calculated as Simpson clonality in the immunoSEQ Analyzer version 3.0. Clones were categorized by frequency as very rare, small, medium, large (1-20%) or hyperexpanded (>20%). Generation probabilities were estimated with OLGA 1.2.3, V-gene circos plots were made with VDJtools, specificities were searched in VDJdb, and CDR3 motifs were identified with GLIPH. Drawn from immuneACCESS, this table holds only the in-frame rearrangements with V and J called that TCRdb kept. Clones are partly lost; checked studies trace under half to an unresolved V gene and leave the rest unexplained. V, J and clone size are those of that table, while D and trimming were read from the DNA. This sample comprises 25,000 to 35,000 clones, 75% to 85% of them detected only once. The top ten clones comprise roughly 4.5% of the sample.

The sample comprised CD4+ T cells from blood buffy coats. The TCR was taken from a human donor in good health. The sequence joins TRBV5-1 to TRBJ2-1; the D gene is not confidently resolved. The DNA reads as follows: TGCGCCAGCAGGGGGTCCGAGAATGAGCAGTTCTTC. Translation gives CASRGSENEQFF.